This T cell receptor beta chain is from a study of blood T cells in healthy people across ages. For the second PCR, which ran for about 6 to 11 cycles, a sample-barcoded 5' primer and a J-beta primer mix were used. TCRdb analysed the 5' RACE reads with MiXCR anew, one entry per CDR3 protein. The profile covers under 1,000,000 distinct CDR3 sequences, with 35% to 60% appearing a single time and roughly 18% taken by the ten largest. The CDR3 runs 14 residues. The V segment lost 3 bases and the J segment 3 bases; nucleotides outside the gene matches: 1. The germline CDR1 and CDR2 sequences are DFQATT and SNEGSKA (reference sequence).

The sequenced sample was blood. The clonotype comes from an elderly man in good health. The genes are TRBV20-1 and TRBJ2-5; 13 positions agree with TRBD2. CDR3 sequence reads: CSARTSGRKETQYF. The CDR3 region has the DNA TGCAGTGCTAGGACTAGCGGGAGGAAAGAGACCCAGTACTTC.